Below are 29 T cell receptor beta chains sequenced from a single sample in a study of cytomegalovirus exposure and HLA in healthy donors. A multiplex PCR was run with 60 Vbeta primers and 13 Jbeta primers. The data were produced by immunoSEQ multiplex PCR, yet TCRdb's version contains in-frame clones alone and is incomplete. The sample holds approximately 76,000 clones, 65% to 75% seen once. Sequencing was carried out using PBMCs. All receptors come from a woman between 35 and 50 years old in good health and CMV-seropositive.

The chain uses TRBV9 and TRBJ1-3, with TRBD1 matching over 7 bases. CDR1 SGDLS and CDR2 YYNGEE come from the germline V gene. Trimming took 3 bases from V and 1 from J; bases not matched to a gene: 4. The CDR3 length is 15 residues. CDR3 nucleotide sequence: TGTGCCAGCAGCGCCCCAGGGGGATCTGGAAACACCATATATTTT. It is translated as CASSAPGGSGNTIYF.

This clone was recorded a few times. The chain links TRBV30 to TRBJ1-4; D gene unclear. Germline loops: CDR1 GTSNPN, CDR2 SVGIG (reference sequence). CDR3 length: 13 residues. Trimming took off 1 base at V and 4 bases at J, with 7 bases between the two ends. The CDR3 DNA follows: TGTGCCTGGAGTGCCGACATTAATGAAAAACTGTTTTTT. Translated, it gives CAWSADINEKLFF.

A remark on this clone: In this CDR3 the conserved last residue, phenylalanine or tryptophan, is missing, so a read error is likely. The chain recombines TRBV29-1 with TRBJ1-1; 8 bases match TRBD1. The CDR3 is made up of 14 amino acids. J lost 4 bases, V lost 7 bases, and 11 bases had no gene match. Germline CDR1 is SQVTM and CDR2 is ANQGSEA. CDR3 DNA: TGCAGCGCATTGACAGGGGCTGGTGGCACTGAAGCTTTCGTT. Amino acid sequence: CSALTGAGGTEAFV.

In this sample, this clone turned up a few times. V and J are TRBV6-1 and TRBJ1-1; D ambiguous. The CDR3 consists of 12 residues. The germline gives CDR1 MNHNS, CDR2 SASEGT. Trimming took 6 bases from V and 2 from J, leaving 7 bases between them. The CDR3 DNA reads as TGTGCCAGCAGGGAGGGAAACACTGAAGCTTTCTTT. Amino acids: CASREGNTEAFF.

The chain has TRBV7-2 and TRBJ2-1, with 8 nucleotides matching TRBD1. V lost 5 bases, J lost 3 bases, and 3 bases stayed unmatched. Germline loops: CDR1 SGHTA, CDR2 FQGNSA. The CDR3 sequence is 14 residues long. CDR3 bases: TGTGCCAGCAGCCCGGGACAGGACTACAATGAGCAGTTCTTC. As protein: CASSPGQDYNEQFF. Based on the CDR3 plus reference TRBV7-2 and TRBJ2-1, the full variable domain is GAGVSQSPSNKVTEKGKDVELRCDPISGHTALYWYRQSLGQGLEFLIYFQGNSAPDKSGLPSDRFSAERTGGSVSTLTIQRTQQEDSAVYLCASSPGQDYNEQFFGPGTRLTVL.

This chain joins TRBV4-3 and TRBJ2-7, with D tentatively TRBD1 (6 bases). Per germline, CDR1 LGHNA and CDR2 YSLEER. The germline V and J ends were trimmed by 3 bases and 6 bases, with 15 bases remaining between them. This CDR3 is built from 14 residues. In DNA, the CDR3 is TGCGCCAGCAGCCAGGATGTTACAGGGTCCGAGCAGTACTTC. It yields the protein CASSQDVTGSEQYF.

V gene TRBV11-2 combines with J gene TRBJ1-6; TRBD1 is a possible D gene (6 bases). V lost 8 bases, J lost 14 bases, and 16 bases lay in between. CDR1 is SGHAT and CDR2 is FQNNGV in the germline V gene. This CDR3 region has 12 residues. The CDR3 sequence is CASGLGARALHF. DNA of the CDR3: TGTGCCAGCGGACTGGGGGCACGGGCCCTCCACTTT. Supplemented by reference TRBV11-2 and TRBJ1-6, the full variable domain reads EAGVAQSPRYKIIEKRQSVAFWCNPISGHATLYWYQQILGQGPKLLIQFQNNGVVDDSQLPKDRFSAERLKGVDSTLKIQPAKLEDSAVYLCASGLGARALHFGNGTRLTVT.

J is TRBJ2-1 and V is TRBV9; D gene ambiguous. Trimming removed 0 bases at V and 14 bases at J, with 15 bases between. The CDR3 contains 13 residues. Germline V lookup: CDR1 SGDLS, CDR2 YYNGEE. The CDR3 DNA is TGTGCCAGCAGCGTAGTTCTTGGTGCCTCTAAGTTCTTC. Protein product: CASSVVLGASKFF.

The genes are TRBV4-3 and TRBJ2-4; 7 bases are shared with TRBD2. V shed 2 bases and J 0 bases; nucleotides not matched to a gene: 4. Germline assignment: CDR1 LGHNA and CDR2 YSLEER. The CDR3 is 16 residues long. The CDR3 DNA is TGCGCCAGCAGCCAAACCCTAGCGGTAGCCAAAAACATTCAGTACTTC. Translation: CASSQTLAVAKNIQYF.

The V gene is TRBV27, the J gene TRBJ2-1; 10 bases map to TRBD2. CDR1 MNHEY and CDR2 SMNVEV come from the germline V gene (reference sequence). CDR3 length: 15 residues. The V gene end was trimmed by 5 bases and the J gene end by 8 bases; junction bases not matched to a gene: 9. The CDR3, as DNA: TGTGCCAGCAGTCCCCTGGCTAGCGGGAGCGATGAGCAGTTCTTC. Amino acids: CASSPLASGSDEQFF.

The DNA for the CDR3 is TGTGCCAGCAGCCTGGGACAGGGGTATTGGGACACTGAAGCTTTCTTT. It yields the protein CASSLGQGYWDTEAFF. The chain is built from TRBV5-5 and TRBJ1-1; TRBD1 matches at 10 bases. The CDR3 spans 16 residues. J lost 3 bases, V lost 4 bases, and 9 bases had no gene match. The germline gives CDR1 SGHKS, CDR2 YYEKEE (reference sequence).

The V call is TRBV7-8, the J call TRBJ1-2; D is unresolved. CDR1 SGHVS and CDR2 FQNEAQ come from the germline V gene. V was trimmed by 5 bases and J by 4 bases, leaving 14 bases between them. The CDR3 spans 14 residues. CDR3 nucleotides: TGTGCCAGCAGCCCCGACACAAGATCCTATGGCTACACCTTC. This encodes CASSPDTRSYGYTF.

The chain has TRBV10-3 and TRBJ2-3, with TRBD2 matching over 9 bases. This CDR3 contains 17 residues. V shed 3 bases and J 3 bases; nucleotides not matched to a gene: 10. Germline V gene data show CDR1 as ENHRY and CDR2 as SYGVKD. CDR3 DNA: TGTGCCATCAGTGATGGATTAGCGGGAGTTGTGACAGATACGCAGTATTTT. It specifies CAISDGLAGVVTDTQYF.

This chain connects TRBV5-4 to TRBJ1-6; 10 bases are a match to TRBD1. V lost 4 bases, J lost 13 bases, and 11 bases stayed unmatched. Germline values: CDR1 SGHNT, CDR2 YYREEE (reference sequence). The CDR3 consists of 15 residues. The CDR3 nucleotides read TGTGCCAGCAGCGAAGGGGACAGGGGCTTGCGGCCCCTCCACTTT. It yields the protein CASSEGDRGLRPLHF.

This clone showed up just a few times. J is TRBJ1-1 and V is TRBV6-6; TRBD1 might be the D (6 bases). V was trimmed by 7 bases and J by 2 bases, leaving 14 bases between them. Per the germline V gene, CDR1 is MNHNY and CDR2 is SVGAGI (reference sequence). This CDR3 has 14 residues. CDR3 residues: CASTIGGSNTEAFF. Written as DNA, the CDR3 is TGTGCCAGCACCATTGGGGGCAGCAACACTGAAGCTTTCTTT.

There are a few counts of this clone. The V gene is TRBV5-1, the J gene TRBJ1-1; possibly TRBD1 for D (6 bases). V was pared by 3 bases and J by 8 bases, with 14 bases between. Germline V gives CDR1 SGHRS, CDR2 YFSETQ. This CDR3 is built from 13 residues. CDR3 loop: CASSSEEDSEAFF. The CDR3 DNA reads as TGCGCCAGCAGCTCGGAGGAGGACAGCGAAGCTTTCTTT.

The CDR3 loop reads CAIIHTNTGELFF. CDR3 nucleotide sequence: TGTGCCATCATTCATACTAACACCGGGGAGCTGTTTTTT. This rearrangement joins TRBV10-3 to TRBJ2-2; no definite D call. Trimming removed 7 bases from V and 2 bases from J, with 8 bases in between. Germline loops: CDR1 ENHRY, CDR2 SYGVKD. The CDR3 contains 13 residues.

The rearrangement links TRBV2 to TRBJ2-1; D is unclear. This CDR3 is 12 amino acids long. From germline, CDR1 is SNHLY and CDR2 FYNNEI. Between the trimmed V and J ends, which lost 2 bases and 9 bases, there was a span of 8 bases. The CDR3 loop is CASSENGSEQFF. Here the CDR3 DNA reads TGTGCCAGCAGTGAAAATGGTAGTGAGCAGTTCTTC.

This clone was found once. The chain links TRBV28 to TRBJ1-4; D is ambiguous. Germline V CDR1 and CDR2: MDHEN, SYDVKM. There are 13 residues in the CDR3. Trimming cost V 5 bases and J 4 bases, with 8 bases left between them. In DNA form, the CDR3 reads TGTGCCAGCAGTGGACGGGATAATGAAAAACTGTTTTTT. Amino acid sequence: CASSGRDNEKLFF.

The chain joins TRBV5-1 to TRBJ2-7, with TRBD1 as a possible D gene (5 bases). The V end lost 0 bases, the J end lost 5 bases, and 15 bases lay between the germline ends. Looked up from germline, CDR1 is SGHRS and CDR2 is YFSETQ. The CDR3 sequence is 15 residues long. The CDR3 loop reads CASSLAPAGYDEQYF. The CDR3 DNA follows: TGCGCCAGCAGCTTGGCCCCAGCAGGGTACGACGAGCAGTACTTC.

The genes are TRBV2 and TRBJ1-6; D ambiguous. The ends were cut back, 7 bases at V and 13 bases at J, with 23 bases in the middle. CDR3 length: 15 residues. The germline gives CDR1 SNHLY, CDR2 FYNNEI. Here the CDR3 reads CASKPLSPGPVPLHF. CDR3 nucleotide sequence: TGTGCCAGCAAACCCCTGAGCCCTGGGCCGGTGCCCCTCCACTTT. Looking up the rest from reference TRBV2 and TRBJ1-6 gives the full variable domain: EPEVTQTPSHQVTQMGQEVILRCVPISNHLYFYWYRQILGQKVEFLVSFYNNEISEKSEIFDDQFSVERPDGSNFTLKIRSTKLEDSAMYFCASKPLSPGPVPLHFGNGTRLTVT.

The J gene is TRBJ1-2, the V gene TRBV18; D possibly corresponds to TRBD1 (5 bases). The V gene lost 6 bases and the J gene lost 2 bases, with 13 bases spanning the gap. The CDR3 runs to 14 residues. CDR1 and CDR2 from the germline V gene are KGHSH and LQKENI. This CDR3 is CASSQGGTNYGYTF. DNA of the CDR3: TGTGCCAGCTCCCAGGGCGGGACGAACTATGGCTACACCTTC.

J is TRBJ2-5 and V is TRBV7-2, with a weak D call TRBD1 (6 bases). Trimming took off 5 bases at V and 5 bases at J, with 15 bases between the two ends. This CDR3 has 14 amino acids. Germline V gives CDR1 SGHTA, CDR2 FQGNSA. The CDR3 nucleotides read TGTGCCAGCAGCAGACCAGGGGTGGGGGAGACCCAGTACTTC. This encodes CASSRPGVGETQYF.

The chain is built from TRBV6-5 and TRBJ1-5, with D possibly matching TRBD1 (6 bases). Germline CDR1 MNHEY, CDR2 SVGAGI. The CDR3 totals 15 residues. V lost 2 bases to trimming and J lost 4 bases, with 12 bases between them. CDR3 sequence: CASSYQDRVNQPQHF. CDR3 nucleotide sequence: TGTGCCAGCAGTTACCAGGACAGAGTTAATCAGCCCCAGCATTTT.

The CDR3 reads CASSPSGGSYEQYF. The DNA for the CDR3 is TGTGCCAGCAGCCCTAGCGGGGGCTCCTACGAGCAGTACTTC. V is TRBV7-2 and J is TRBJ2-7; 10 bases fit TRBD2. J gave up 0 bases and V 5 bases, and 1 base lay outside the gene matches. Germline V gene data show CDR1 as SGHTA and CDR2 as FQGNSA. The CDR3 length is 14 residues.

This chain joins TRBV9 and TRBJ2-3; TRBD1 aligns across 9 bases. Losses at the gene ends were 3 bases for V and 0 bases for J; bases not matched to a gene: 2. This CDR3 spans 15 amino acids. Germline CDR1 and CDR2: SGDLS and YYNGEE. The DNA of the CDR3 is TGTGCCAGCAGCGGGGGGACAGGGAGCACAGATACGCAGTATTTT. It yields the protein CASSGGTGSTDTQYF.

In this sample, this clone turned up a few times. This specimen includes other DNA sequences encoding the same CDR3. This CDR3 reads CASRLGGGPYEQYV. For the CDR3, the DNA is TGTGCCAGCAGATTAGGAGGAGGACCCTACGAGCAGTACGTA. V and J are TRBV7-8 and TRBJ2-7; the D gene is possibly TRBD2 (5 bases). Per the germline V gene, CDR1 is SGHVS and CDR2 is FQNEAQ. This CDR3 region has 14 residues.

The chain recombines TRBV25-1 with TRBJ2-7; TRBD2 matches 8 bases. Losses at the gene ends were 0 bases for V and 0 bases for J; bases not matched to a gene: 10. Germline V gene sequence: CDR1 MGHDK, CDR2 SYGVNS. CDR3 length: 18 residues. CDR3 in amino acids: CASSEYGGGTRGSYEQYF. The CDR3, as DNA: TGTGCCAGCAGTGAATATGGGGGGGGGACTAGAGGCTCCTACGAGCAGTACTTC.

The rearrangement joins TRBV11-2 to TRBJ1-6; 9 bases align to TRBD1. CDR1 is SGHAT and CDR2 is FQNNGV in the germline V gene. This CDR3 spans 15 amino acids. The J segment lost 10 bases and the V segment lost 6 bases, leaving 10 bases of the junction unmatched. DNA for the CDR3: TGTGCCAGCAGTAGAAACCGGGACAGGGAGTCACCCCTCCACTTT. Protein: CASSRNRDRESPLHF.